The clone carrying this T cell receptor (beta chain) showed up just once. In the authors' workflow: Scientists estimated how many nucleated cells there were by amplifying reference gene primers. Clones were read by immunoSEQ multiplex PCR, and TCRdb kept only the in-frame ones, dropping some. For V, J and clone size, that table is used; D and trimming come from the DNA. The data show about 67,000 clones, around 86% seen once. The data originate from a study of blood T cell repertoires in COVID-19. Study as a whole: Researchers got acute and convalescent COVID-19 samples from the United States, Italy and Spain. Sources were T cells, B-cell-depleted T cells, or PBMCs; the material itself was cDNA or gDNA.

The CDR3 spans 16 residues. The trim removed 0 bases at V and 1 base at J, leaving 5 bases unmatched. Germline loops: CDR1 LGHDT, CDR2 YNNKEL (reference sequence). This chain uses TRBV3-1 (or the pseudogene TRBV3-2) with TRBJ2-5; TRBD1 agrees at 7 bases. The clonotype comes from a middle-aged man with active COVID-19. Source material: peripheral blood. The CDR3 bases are TGTGCCAGCAGCCAAGATTACAGGGGAGTCCAAGAGACCCAGTACTTC. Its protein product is CASSQDYRGVQETQYF.